This section outlines one T cell receptor beta chain sequence together with its context. The antigen this receptor binds is unknown. Base qualities are missing; no much larger clone stands one base away. Using immunoSEQ, frozen genomic DNA was subjected to high-throughput TCRbeta CDR3 sequencing, a process that included PCR amplification, mapping, bias correction and internal controls. Turning to the authors' computational methods: Productive rearrangements were kept, and unique TCRbeta sequences were defined by CDR3 nucleotide sequence plus V and J gene. For classification of a sequence as donor-reactive, at least 5-fold expansion in CFSE-low cells relative to unstimulated pre-transplant cells and a frequency of at least 0.01% were required. Per-subject minimum frequency thresholds, based on the lowest-template unstimulated sample, ensured at least 90% detection power. Repertoire turnover was measured by Jensen-Shannon divergence between the top 1000 TCRbeta sequences post- and pre-transplant. Two-sided Fisher's exact tests were used to test for changes in how often donor-reactive sequences were detected. As stored in TCRdb, this immuneACCESS dataset retains in-frame rearrangements with V and J assigned. A fraction of the clones does not appear; measured against another copy, unresolved V genes explain less than half of the discrepancy, and the remainder lacks a known reason. V and J calls and clone size follow that table, whereas D and trimming were derived from the DNA. For this sample there are about 99,000 clones; 82% appear just once. The top ten constitute 0.85% to 1% of the sample.

The data are from a study of T cell clones after liver transplantation (dated by TCRdb to 2018 to 2020). With respect to the entire study: The samples were obtained from ITN030ST, a randomized trial that attempted immunosuppression withdrawal within 2 years after liver transplantation. Three of the eight recipients were HCV-positive; the others were transplanted for non-autoimmune, non-viral indications. Blood samples were collected pre-transplant, then pre-randomization ahead of withdrawal, and finally post-randomization once withdrawal had either been completed or failed. As an antigen-independent comparator for donor-reactive sequences, third party-reactive TCRbeta sequences were also identified from pre-transplant MLRs. Donor-reactive T cell clones were identified by TCRbeta sequencing after a pre-transplant mixed lymphocyte reaction and then tracked in post-transplant blood. A cohort of 8 liver transplant recipients was studied, of whom 3 were classified as tolerant and 5 as non-tolerant. The subjects received no induction therapy and were kept on standard immunosuppression until randomization at 12-24 months post-transplant. Tolerance was defined as complete withdrawal of immunosuppression for at least one year without a rise in liver enzymes beyond twice the upper limit of normal. Beyond this particular receptor, the publication reports: Donor-reactive sequences declined more than third party-reactive ones, suggesting partial antigen-specific deletion unrelated to withdrawal success. In 5 of 8 subjects, circulating donor-reactive CD4 TCRbeta sequences decreased significantly after transplant, regardless of tolerance or HCV status. Low numbers of available donor cells limited the measurable donor-reactive repertoire in two subjects. Since no allograft tissue specimens were available, donor-reactive T cells may have migrated into the graft instead of being deleted. After accounting for repertoire turnover, donor-reactive detection was significantly reduced in 7 of 8 subjects for CD4 and 8 of 8 for CD8. Because of small, heterogeneous patient numbers and non-standardized post-transplant time points, the conclusions were only preliminary.

CDR1 and CDR2 were assigned from the germline V gene as MDHEN and SYDVKM. The CDR3 holds 15 amino acids from the cysteine to the phenylalanine. Only CDR3 DNA remains: 45 bases, in frame from the first base. The trim is 2 bases for V and 2 bases for J, with a gap of 10 bases between the germline ends. The time point label of this sample denotes: pre-transplant. Unstimulated PBMCs, after thawing, were stained for CD3, CD4 and CD8 and then FACS-sorted into CD3+CD4+ and CD3+CD8+ populations. Randomization to immunosuppression withdrawal applied to every one of the 8 studied subjects. Genomic DNA was isolated with the Qiagen DNeasy Blood and Tissue Kit.

This clonotype was sampled from a human donor who received a liver transplant. The specimen was CD4+ T cells from blood, collected before liver transplant. In this chain, TRBV28 is recombined with TRBJ1-5; the D gene is not confidently resolved. The DNA is as follows: TGTGCCAGCAGTTTAGGAGCAGCCGGCAATCAGCCCCAGCATTTT. Its translation is CASSLGAAGNQPQHF. Joined to the reference TRBV28 and TRBJ1-5 proteins, this CDR3 gives the full variable domain: DVKVTQSSRYLVKRTGEKVFLECVQDMDHENMFWYRQDPGLGLRLIYFSYDVKMKEKGDIPEGYSVSREKKERFSLILESASTNQTSMYLCASSLGAAGNQPQHFGDGTRLSIL.